A selection of T cell receptor beta chains follows, all from one sample in a study of control samples from healthy donors and cancer patients. TCRdb's copy holds only in-frame clones and misses some; the assay was immunoSEQ multiplex PCR. The sample includes 40,000 to 50,000 clones, 70% of them seen just once. The sample consisted of formalin-fixed, paraffin-embedded tissue. All receptors derive from a male donor with melanoma. CDR3s include the opening cysteine and the closing phenylalanine or tryptophan. Expanded clones get a size class; other rows say once, few or many, or leave the size out.

V | length | size | CDR3
TRBV11-1 | 13 | . | CASSLGSNEKLFF
TRBV5-6 | 16 | . | CASSLEQAEYNSPLHF
TRBV11-3 | 12 | few | CASSSVSGELFF
TRBV20-1 | 13 | . | CSASQGRGSPLHF
TRBV5-1 | 14 | . | CASTNSGSFETQYF
TRBV9 | 14 | . | CASSVGGRTDTQYF
TRBV3-1/TRBV3-2 | 14 | once | CASSQAWGPGELFF
TRBV19 | 9 | . | CASSLQQYF
TRBV6-5 | 13 | few | CASRGQASGEQYF
TRBV7-9 | 15 | few | CASSRSSGSGNEQFF
TRBV6-6 | 12 | . | CASTGEQETQYF
TRBV7-8 | 17 | . | CASSLRVREVANYGYTF
TRBV28 | 13 | . | CASRLPSGNTIYF
TRBV5-4 | 16 | . | CASSIGTSGPYYEQYF
TRBV30 | 14 | . | CAWSVGTERTGQYF
TRBV12-3/TRBV12-4 | 13 | few | CASQSAGVHTIYF
TRBV6-5 | 16 | few | CASSSYPGHRQDEQYF
TRBV5-6 | 13 | . | CASSAGIQETQYF
TRBV24-1 | 13 | . | CATSDLQGNGYTF
TRBV5-4 | 15 | once | CASSSRQGQGSPLHF
TRBV7-8 | 14 | few | CASSLQKWQETQYF
TRBV2 | 16 | few | CASSELGLTNTGELFF
TRBV4-2 | 14 | once | CASSQEGGAGELFF
TRBV6-1 | 15 | . | CASSEAGNTYNEQFF
TRBV29-1 | 12 | . | CSASGGDYEQYF
TRBV5-8 | 14 | . | CASSLAQGGEKLFF
TRBV28 | 21 | . | CASSSQGRSSDQMGENYEQYF
TRBV7-2 | 15 | . | CASSVFRGRDSPLHF
TRBV6-5 | 15 | . | CASSTQGALNSPLHF
TRBV28 | 14 | . | CASSLHGGPGKLFF
TRBV7-2 | 14 | . | CASSLGWTTGELFF
TRBV5-3 | 19 | few | CARSFPGLAVPGLYNEQFF